This T cell receptor beta chain appears in the sequencing data of a study of blood T cell repertoires in COVID-19. Per germline, CDR1 SGHNT and CDR2 YYREEE (reference sequence). V shed 0 bases and J 5 bases; nucleotides not matched to a gene: 6. There are 16 residues in the CDR3. Data came from immunoSEQ multiplex PCR; TCRdb stores just in-frame clones and leaves some out. The table lists about 90,000 clones, approximately 80% of them singletons. The sequence was collected from an older woman with acute or convalescent COVID-19. This chain joins TRBV5-4 and TRBJ2-2; TRBD1 matches at 8 bases. The sequencing input was peripheral blood. The CDR3 DNA reads TGTGCCAGCAGCTTGGAGGCAGGGGGCCGTACCGGGGAGCTGTTTTTT. This encodes CASSLEAGGRTGELFF.